The next 23 T cell receptor beta chains were all read from a single sample in a study of CD8+ T cells in alopecia areata. The sequencing template was cDNA reverse transcribed from extracted RNA. Some clones are missing from TCRdb's copy, which holds only in-frame ones; the method was immunoSEQ multiplex PCR. The table shows approximately 150,000 clones, with over 45% occurring only once. Sequenced: CD4+ T cells sorted from blood. The origin of the receptors is a human donor with alopecia areata.

This chain connects TRBV9 to TRBJ2-5, with D unresolved. Germline V gene lookup returns CDR1 SGDLS and CDR2 YYNGEE. The CDR3 has 14 residues. Trimming took off 0 bases at V and 5 bases at J, with 11 bases between the two ends. DNA for the CDR3: TGTGCCAGCAGCGTAGATGTCCAAGGGGAGACCCAGTACTTC. Translation gives CASSVDVQGETQYF.

This clone has just one count. V and J are TRBV5-1 and TRBJ2-3, with TRBD2 matching over 10 bases. Per germline, CDR1 SGHRS and CDR2 YFSETQ. The CDR3 runs 15 residues. The J segment lost 2 bases and the V segment lost 1 base, leaving 1 base of the junction unmatched. This CDR3 reads CASSLLAGVTDTQYF. The CDR3 DNA follows: TGCGCCAGCAGCTTGCTAGCGGGAGTCACAGATACGCAGTATTTT.

V is TRBV6-1 and J is TRBJ1-2, with 7 bases identical to TRBD1. The CDR3 has 15 amino acids. With V trimmed by 4 bases and J by 1 base, 6 bases remained unmatched. Germline values: CDR1 MNHNS, CDR2 SASEGT. This CDR3 reads CASSGRQGLNYGYTF. DNA of the CDR3: TGTGCCAGCAGTGGGAGACAGGGCCTTAACTATGGCTACACCTTC.

The chain combines TRBV30 with TRBJ2-5; D remains unclear. The germline V gene encodes CDR1 GTSNPN and CDR2 SVGIG (reference sequence). The CDR3 spans 13 residues. V was cut by 2 bases and J by 10 bases, with 17 bases left in between. The CDR3 loop is CAWSWAGGSVQYF. In DNA form, the CDR3 reads TGTGCCTGGAGTTGGGCAGGTGGATCGGTCCAGTACTTC. Full variable domain (missing parts from reference TRBV30 and TRBJ2-5): SQTIHQWPATLVQPVGSPLSLECTVEGTSNPNLYWYRQAAGRGLQLLFYSVGIGQISSEVPQNLSASRPQDRQFILSSKKLLLSDSGFYLCAWSWAGGSVQYFGPGTRLLVL.

This clone has just a few counts. The chain recombines TRBV4-1 with TRBJ2-1, with TRBD2 as a possible D gene (7 bases). With 1 base removed from V and 5 bases from J, the gap between germline ends came to 15 bases. This CDR3 is built from 16 residues. Germline CDR1 and CDR2: MGHRA and YSYEKL. CDR3 bases: TGCGCCAGCAGCCAAGTTACCCGGGGGGCGAACAATGAGCAGTTCTTC. Translated: CASSQVTRGANNEQFF.

This chain uses TRBV7-8 with TRBJ2-1, with a weak D call TRBD2 (5 bases). V lost 7 bases to trimming and J lost 9 bases, with 10 bases between them. This CDR3 has 11 amino acids. CDR1 SGHVS and CDR2 FQNEAQ come from the germline V gene. Here the CDR3 DNA reads TGTGCCAGCAACAACCGGGGTGAGCAGTTCTTC. Translating gives CASNNRGEQFF.

The chain links TRBV28 to TRBJ2-7; D could derive from TRBD1 or TRBD2 (5 bases each). CDR1 and CDR2 (germline): MDHEN, SYDVKM. The V end lost 4 bases, the J end lost 4 bases, and 17 bases lay between the germline ends. The CDR3 is made up of 15 amino acids. The CDR3 sequence is CASSSPGPPLYEQYF. Here the CDR3 DNA reads TGTGCCAGCAGTTCCCCGGGACCCCCGCTTTACGAGCAGTACTTC. The variable domain in full, completed from reference TRBV28 and TRBJ2-7, reads DVKVTQSSRYLVKRTGEKVFLECVQDMDHENMFWYRQDPGLGLRLIYFSYDVKMKEKGDIPEGYSVSREKKERFSLILESASTNQTSMYLCASSSPGPPLYEQYFGPGTRLTVT.

The V gene is TRBV25-1, the J gene TRBJ2-5, with TRBD2 matching over 14 bases. Trimming took 3 bases from V and 4 from J; bases not matched to a gene: 7. Germline CDR1 and CDR2: MGHDK and SYGVNS. This CDR3 is 17 amino acids long. In nucleotides, the CDR3 is TGTGCCAGCAGTGAGGGGCGACTAGCGGGAGGGACAGAGACCCAGTACTTC. The encoded protein is CASSEGRLAGGTETQYF.

The rearrangement joins TRBV7-2 to TRBJ1-5, with 8 positions matching TRBD1. The V segment lost 5 bases and the J segment 4 bases; nucleotides outside the gene matches: 7. Germline CDR1 SGHTA, CDR2 FQGNSA. The CDR3 is 15 residues long. CDR3 DNA sequence: TGTGCCAGCAGCCCCCAGGGGGCCCGGAATCAGCCCCAGCATTTT. Amino acid sequence: CASSPQGARNQPQHF.

The chain couples TRBV27 to TRBJ1-2; D not resolved. The germline V gene encodes CDR1 MNHEY and CDR2 SMNVEV (reference sequence). With 8 bases removed from V and 4 bases from J, the gap between germline ends came to 23 bases. This CDR3 region has 16 residues. DNA for the CDR3: TGTGCCAGCGCAGCTGGTGTGGGCAGTTCGCTCTATGGCTACACCTTC. Its protein product is CASAAGVGSSLYGYTF.

Only a few counts were recorded for this clone. This chain connects TRBV10-3 to TRBJ2-1; perhaps D is TRBD1 or TRBD2 (6 bases each). The CDR3 extends over 15 amino acids. Trimming took off 10 bases at V and 7 bases at J, with 23 bases between the two ends. Per the germline V gene, CDR1 is ENHRY and CDR2 is SYGVKD. The CDR3 sequence is CASSPGWGAENEQFF. The CDR3, as DNA: TGTGCCAGCAGCCCCGGGTGGGGGGCTGAGAATGAGCAGTTCTTC.

The chain has TRBV18 and TRBJ2-3; TRBD2 is a possible D gene (6 bases). The CDR3 contains 13 residues. CDR1 is KGHSH, CDR2 LQKENI, per germline. Trimming cost V 6 bases and J 2 bases, with 9 bases left between them. The CDR3 reads CASSLADTDTQYF. The CDR3 nucleotides are TGTGCCAGCTCGTTAGCGGACACAGATACGCAGTATTTT.

This clone has more than one count but fewer than ten. This sequence joins TRBV27 and TRBJ1-2; TRBD1 might be the D (5 bases). CDR3 length equals 13 residues. Germline values: CDR1 MNHEY, CDR2 SMNVEV (reference sequence). Trimming removed 1 base from V and 8 bases from J, with 11 bases in between. CDR3 sequence (DNA): TGTGCCAGCAGTTTATACGGGGCGGGGGGCTACACCTTC. Its protein is CASSLYGAGGYTF.

The gene calls are TRBV5-1 and TRBJ1-2; D remains unclear. V was shortened by 0 bases and J by 6 bases, with 6 bases between the two germline ends. CDR1 and CDR2 (germline): SGHRS, YFSETQ. The CDR3 length is 12 residues. CDR3 protein: CASSLGEHGYTF. CDR3 DNA: TGCGCCAGCAGCTTGGGGGAGCATGGCTACACCTTC.

This rearrangement joins TRBV7-2 to TRBJ2-2; unclear D gene. Germline CDR1 and CDR2: SGHTA and FQGNSA. Deletions cut 2 bases from V and 1 base from J, with 11 bases between. The CDR3 covers 16 residues. In DNA form, the CDR3 reads TGTGCCAGCAGCTTACGTGTAGGAAGGAACACCGGGGAGCTGTTTTTT. Translating it yields CASSLRVGRNTGELFF.

V is TRBV6-5 and J is TRBJ1-2; no reliable D call. Trimming removed 2 bases from V and 8 bases from J, with 15 bases in between. CDR1 is MNHEY, CDR2 SVGAGI, per germline. The CDR3 loop spans 14 amino acids. The CDR3 sequence: CASSYGPNPGGYTF. CDR3 coding DNA: TGTGCCAGCAGTTACGGGCCAAACCCGGGAGGCTACACCTTC.

V is TRBV6-5 and J is TRBJ2-2, with D perhaps matching TRBD2 (5 bases). Deletions cut 5 bases from V and 6 bases from J, with 13 bases between. Germline CDR1 is MNHEY and CDR2 is SVGAGI. The CDR3 contains 14 residues. CDR3 nucleotides: TGTGCCAGCAGTCGAGGGCAGGTTCCCGGGGAGCTGTTTTTT. Translated: CASSRGQVPGELFF.

The V call is TRBV30, the J call TRBJ2-7; D is unclear. The germline V gene has CDR1 GTSNPN and CDR2 SVGIG (reference sequence). The CDR3 sequence is 11 residues long. V was clipped by 2 bases and J by 4 bases, with 6 bases between them. For the CDR3, the DNA is TGTGCCTGGAGTTCCACTTACGAGCAGTACTTC. Translation: CAWSSTYEQYF.

The chain recombines TRBV6-1 with TRBJ2-7; 9 positions agree with TRBD2. CDR1 and CDR2 from the germline V gene are MNHNS and SASEGT. The CDR3 consists of 18 residues. V lost 1 base to trimming and J lost 4 bases; unmatched junction nucleotides: 14. The CDR3 spells CASSEVRELAGPQYEQYF. The CDR3 coding sequence is TGTGCCAGCAGTGAAGTGAGGGAACTAGCGGGTCCCCAATACGAGCAGTACTTC.

This clone was seen once. The chain employs TRBV4-2 and TRBJ2-7; 12 positions match TRBD2. The germline V gene encodes CDR1 LGHNA and CDR2 YNFKEQ. This CDR3 comprises 15 residues. V lost 5 bases and J lost 3; bases outside the gene matches: 5. DNA of the CDR3: TGTGCCAGCAGCGCAAGACTAGCGGGAGTCTACGAGCAGTACTTC. Protein: CASSARLAGVYEQYF.

This clone was recorded many times. This chain uses TRBV6-5 with TRBJ2-3; weak D call: TRBD2 (6 bases). The CDR3 extends over 14 amino acids. Germline V gene data show CDR1 as MNHEY and CDR2 as SVGAGI. V lost 5 bases and J 5 bases, leaving 14 bases between the germline ends. The CDR3, as DNA: TGTGCCAGCAGTCTGGGAGGCGCGGGAGATACGCAGTATTTT. The encoded protein is CASSLGGAGDTQYF.

The chain has TRBV25-1 and TRBJ2-2; D gene unclear. CDR1 is MGHDK, CDR2 SYGVNS, per germline. The CDR3 contains 12 residues. V was cut by 5 bases and J by 2 bases, with 3 bases left in between. CDR3 protein: CASSSNTGELFF. The CDR3 nucleotides are TGTGCCAGCAGTTCAAACACCGGGGAGCTGTTTTTT.

The V call is TRBV14, the J call TRBJ1-1; no firm D call. Germline V CDR1 and CDR2: SGHDN, FVKESK. Deletions cut 1 base from V and 3 bases from J, with 3 bases between. The CDR3 totals 12 residues. This chain's CDR3 is CASSQVYTEAFF. The CDR3 nucleotides are TGTGCCAGCAGCCAAGTCTACACTGAAGCTTTCTTT. The full variable domain, its missing parts supplied by reference TRBV14 and TRBJ1-1, is EAGVTQFPSHSVIEKGQTVTLRCDPISGHDNLYWYRRVMGKEIKFLLHFVKESKQDESGMPNNRFLAERTGGTYSTLKVQPAELEDSGVYFCASSQVYTEAFFGQGTRLTVV.